The 27 T cell receptor beta chains listed next were all sequenced from one sample in a study of shared clonotypes between healthy human individuals. Sequencing used immunoSEQ multiplex PCR; TCRdb keeps in-frame clones, though not all of them. The table records a few hundred thousand clones, more than 60% of them present only once. Sequenced: memory CD4+ T cells sorted from blood. Subset: CD45RA-negative fraction. All receptors derive from a man younger than 40 in good health.

The rearrangement joins TRBV7-9 to TRBJ2-1, with D possibly matching TRBD1 (6 bases). This CDR3 is built from 12 residues. With 1 base removed from V and 10 bases from J, the gap between germline ends came to 8 bases. Germline lookup yields CDR1 SEHNR and CDR2 FQNEAQ (reference sequence). The CDR3 DNA sequence: TGTGCCAGCAGCTTAGGGGGGCAAGAGCAGTTCTTC. Protein: CASSLGGQEQFF.

The chain uses TRBV20-1 and TRBJ2-5; maybe TRBD2 (5 bases). The CDR3 runs 11 residues. CDR1 DFQATT and CDR2 SNEGSKA come from the germline V gene (reference sequence). CDR3 sequence reads: CSAPGSGSQYF. The DNA of the CDR3 is TGCAGCGCCCCGGGATCCGGGTCCCAGTACTTC.

This chain uses TRBV19 with TRBJ2-1, with a tentative D call TRBD2 (5 bases). Per germline, CDR1 LNHDA and CDR2 SQIVND (reference sequence). The germline V and J ends were trimmed by 4 bases and 4 bases, with 17 bases remaining between them. The CDR3 contains 16 residues. The CDR3 loop is CASSNNRPGGYNEQFF. The CDR3 nucleotides are TGTGCCAGTAGTAATAATCGACCAGGCGGGTACAATGAGCAGTTCTTC. Full variable domain (outside the CDR3, taken from reference TRBV19 and TRBJ2-1): DGGITQSPKYLFRKEGQNVTLSCEQNLNHDAMYWYRQDPGQGLRLIYYSQIVNDFQKGDIAEGYSVSREKKESFPLTVTSAQKNPTAFYLCASSNNRPGGYNEQFFGPGTRLTVL.

The chain links TRBV5-4 to TRBJ2-5; 9 bases line up with TRBD1. Trimming cost V 3 bases and J 4 bases; bases outside gene matches: 10. CDR1 is SGHNT and CDR2 is YYREEE in the germline V gene (reference sequence). There are 16 residues in the CDR3. The CDR3 DNA follows: TGTGCCAGCAGCTCATACTACAGGGGGCGCTTAGAGACCCAGTACTTC. Translating it yields CASSSYYRGRLETQYF.

This chain uses TRBV7-9 with TRBJ1-3; D is undetermined. Trimming cost V 5 bases and J 0 bases, with 11 bases left between them. The CDR3 is 15 residues long. Looked up from germline, CDR1 is SEHNR and CDR2 is FQNEAQ (reference sequence). The CDR3 DNA reads TGTGCCAGCAGCGCTGATACAGTCTCTGGAAACACCATATATTTT. It specifies CASSADTVSGNTIYF.

This clone was seen just once. This chain links TRBV7-3 with TRBJ2-2; D tentatively reads TRBD1 or TRBD2 (5 bases each). The V gene's germline CDR1 is SGHTA and CDR2 FQGTGA. The CDR3 is made up of 14 amino acids. V lost 5 bases and J lost 4, with 11 bases in between. CDR3 nucleotides: TGTGCCAGCAGCCGGGACCCACGCACCGGGGAGCTGTTTTTT. It specifies CASSRDPRTGELFF.

The CDR3 reads CASSPGQGAPGANVLTF. The CDR3, as DNA: TGTGCCAGCAGCCCGGGACAGGGGGCGCCCGGGGCCAACGTCCTGACTTTC. V usage is TRBV7-2 and J usage is TRBJ2-6; 12 bases align to TRBD1. V lost 5 bases to trimming and J lost 4 bases; unmatched junction nucleotides: 6. This CDR3 comprises 17 residues. Germline CDR1 SGHTA, CDR2 FQGNSA.

This chain connects TRBV7-2 to TRBJ2-7, with a tentative D call TRBD2 (5 bases). Germline loops: CDR1 SGHTA, CDR2 FQGNSA. V was cut by 2 bases and J by 0 bases, with 8 bases left in between. The CDR3 is 14 residues long. The CDR3 DNA reads TGTGCCAGCAGCTTATCCCGGGACTCCTACGAGCAGTACTTC. Translated, it gives CASSLSRDSYEQYF.

The chain couples TRBV4-1 to TRBJ2-3, with D unresolved. Looked up from germline, CDR1 is MGHRA and CDR2 is YSYEKL. CDR3 size: 16 residues. V was trimmed by 3 bases and J by 2 bases, leaving 15 bases between them. In DNA form, the CDR3 reads TGCGCCAGCAGCCAGGGATTCGGTCTTTCCACAGATACGCAGTATTTT. It is translated as CASSQGFGLSTDTQYF.

This clone appeared once. The chain joins TRBV7-6 to TRBJ2-1; possible D gene TRBD1, 6 bases. CDR3 length: 15 amino acids. Germline-derived CDR1 and CDR2 are SGHVS and FNYEAQ. The V end lost 1 base, the J end lost 0 bases, and 7 bases lay between the germline ends. CDR3 sequence: CASSLGTVSYNEQFF. For the CDR3, the DNA is TGTGCCAGCAGCTTAGGGACAGTCTCCTACAATGAGCAGTTCTTC.

This clone was counted at least ten times. V gene TRBV2 combines with J gene TRBJ2-7, with TRBD1 matching over 8 bases. The CDR3 has 13 residues. From germline, CDR1 is SNHLY and CDR2 FYNNEI. Unmatched junction bases numbered 4, after V lost 7 bases and J lost 2 bases. The CDR3 sequence is CASNGQGPYEQYF. CDR3 bases: TGTGCCAGCAATGGACAGGGCCCCTACGAGCAGTACTTC.

The gene calls are TRBV6-5 and TRBJ2-5, with D perhaps assigned TRBD1 or TRBD2 (6 bases each). Germline assignment: CDR1 MNHEY and CDR2 SVGAGI. V shed 6 bases and J shed 2 bases, with 16 bases lying between them. This CDR3 is built from 15 residues. CDR3 sequence reads: CASRDRGAEQETQYF. CDR3 DNA: TGTGCCAGCAGAGATAGGGGGGCGGAACAAGAGACCCAGTACTTC.

V is TRBV20-1 and J is TRBJ1-2, with TRBD1 as a possible D gene (5 bases). The CDR3 consists of 11 residues. Germline lookup yields CDR1 DFQATT and CDR2 SNEGSKA (reference sequence). Between the trimmed V and J ends, which lost 4 bases and 6 bases, there was a span of 9 bases. The CDR3 DNA is TGCAGTGCTACCAGGGAGAATGGCTACACCTTC. Protein sequence: CSATRENGYTF.

CDR3 coding DNA: TGTGCCAGCAGCTTAGGGATAGGGACTAGTTCGTTCCAGCAGTACTTC. This codes for CASSLGIGTSSFQQYF. V is TRBV5-5 and J is TRBJ2-7; TRBD2 matches at 8 bases. The junction had 15 bases not matched to a gene; V was cut back by 2 bases and J by 8 bases. CDR1 is SGHKS, CDR2 YYEKEE, per germline (reference sequence). The CDR3 spans 16 residues.

The CDR3 protein is CASSPAREFGELFF. The CDR3 region has the DNA TGTGCCAGCTCACCGGCGCGGGAGTTCGGGGAGCTGTTTTTT. The gene calls are TRBV18 and TRBJ2-2, with 7 bases identical to TRBD2. After removal of 3 bases from V and 7 bases from J, the junction contained 5 bases not matched to a gene. The germline gives CDR1 KGHSH, CDR2 LQKENI. This CDR3 region has 14 residues.

This sequence joins TRBV7-3 and TRBJ2-1; 7 positions match TRBD2. The V segment lost 3 bases and the J segment 4 bases; nucleotides outside the gene matches: 6. The CDR3 is made up of 15 amino acids. Germline lookup yields CDR1 SGHTA and CDR2 FQGTGA. This CDR3 is CASSFDAGVYNEQFF. The CDR3 DNA follows: TGTGCCAGCAGCTTCGACGCGGGAGTGTACAATGAGCAGTTCTTC.

The rearrangement joins TRBV4-2 to TRBJ2-5; no reliable D call. The CDR3 is made up of 14 amino acids. CDR1 is LGHNA and CDR2 is YNFKEQ in the germline V gene. The ends were cut back, 0 bases at V and 10 bases at J, with 15 bases in the middle. The CDR3 loop is CASSQDRGVAIQYF. For the CDR3, the DNA is TGTGCCAGCAGCCAAGATCGCGGAGTGGCGATCCAGTACTTC.

This clone showed up just a few times. The chain has TRBV2 and TRBJ1-2; the match to TRBD1 covers 8 bases. This CDR3 is built from 14 residues. With V trimmed by 7 bases and J by 8 bases, 12 bases remained unmatched. Germline CDR1 and CDR2: SNHLY and FYNNEI. This CDR3 is CASMIHPGGGGYTF. CDR3 coding DNA: TGTGCCAGCATGATTCACCCAGGGGGCGGCGGCTACACCTTC.

This sequence joins TRBV5-1 and TRBJ2-3, with 12 nucleotides matching TRBD2. CDR1 and CDR2 (germline): SGHRS, YFSETQ. With 4 bases clipped from V and 5 bases from J, the junction kept 5 bases outside the gene matches. The CDR3 spans 15 residues. The CDR3 DNA sequence: TGCGCCAGCAGCCCGCTAGCGGGAGGGAGAGATACGCAGTATTTT. Translation gives CASSPLAGGRDTQYF.

This clone was observed a handful of times. This rearrangement joins TRBV19 to TRBJ2-7; the D is unclear. Germline-derived CDR1 and CDR2 are LNHDA and SQIVND (reference sequence). V lost 4 bases and J 6 bases, leaving 16 bases between the germline ends. There are 14 residues in the CDR3. CDR3 amino acids: CASSNSGGPGEQYF. The CDR3 region has the DNA TGTGCCAGTAGTAATAGTGGCGGACCGGGCGAGCAGTACTTC.

The CDR3 reads CASSEVVGQSRANVLTF. The CDR3 region has the DNA TGTGCCAGCAGCGAGGTCGTAGGACAAAGTCGGGCCAACGTCCTGACTTTC. The chain joins TRBV12-1 to TRBJ2-6; TRBD1 is the table's D call, not checked against the DNA. TRBV12-1 is noted as a pseudogene. CDR3 length equals 17 residues.

For this clone: The junction and the germline gene differ at one end; a read error may be behind it. This chain connects TRBV7-7 to TRBJ2-7; weak D call: TRBD2 (6 bases). Looked up from germline, CDR1 is SSHAT and CDR2 is FNYEAQ (reference sequence). The CDR3 runs to 13 residues. In nucleotides, the CDR3 is TGTGCTAGCAGCTTAGTCGGAGGGACCGAGCAGTACTTC. Its translation: CASSLVGGTEQYF.

This clone was counted once. CDR3 bases: TGCAGCGTTGGAAGGCCGGGACAGGGGTTCTACGAGCAGTACTTC. This sequence encodes CSVGRPGQGFYEQYF. The gene calls are TRBV29-1 and TRBJ2-7; TRBD1 matches 10 bases. CDR3 length: 15 residues. The germline gives CDR1 SQVTM, CDR2 ANQGSEA. V lost 4 bases and J lost 3; bases outside the gene matches: 9.

The CDR3 sequence is CASTRQGAQYF. The DNA for the CDR3 is TGTGCCAGCACACGACAGGGGGCCCAGTACTTC. The V call is TRBV6-1, the J call TRBJ2-5, with TRBD1 matching over 9 bases. This CDR3 is built from 11 residues. From germline, CDR1 is MNHNS and CDR2 SASEGT. After removal of 7 bases from V and 9 bases from J, the junction contained 3 bases not matched to a gene.

The chain links TRBV29-1 to TRBJ1-4, with 8 bases matching TRBD1. In germline, CDR1 is SQVTM, CDR2 ANQGSEA. The CDR3 extends over 14 amino acids. The V segment lost 1 base and the J segment 7 bases; nucleotides outside the gene matches: 5. The CDR3 spells CSVEGTGKTEKLFF. The CDR3 nucleotides read TGCAGCGTTGAAGGGACAGGGAAAACTGAAAAACTGTTTTTT. The full variable domain, its missing parts supplied by reference TRBV29-1 and TRBJ1-4, is SAVISQKPSRDICQRGTSLTIQCQVDSQVTMMFWYRQQPGQSLTLIATANQGSEATYESGFVIDKFPISRPNLTFSTLTVSNMSPEDSSIYLCSVEGTGKTEKLFFGSGTQLSVL.

The chain uses TRBV7-9 and TRBJ1-3; 12 bases are a match to TRBD1. V lost 1 base and J lost 3; bases outside the gene matches: 7. Germline V gives CDR1 SEHNR, CDR2 FQNEAQ (reference sequence). CDR3 length: 18 amino acids. The CDR3 protein is CASSLDPGQGARGNTIYF. In nucleotides, the CDR3 is TGTGCCAGCAGCTTAGACCCGGGACAGGGGGCGCGTGGAAACACCATATATTTT.

This chain links TRBV7-3 with TRBJ2-5, with a possible D match to TRBD1 (7 bases). This CDR3 comprises 17 residues. V lost 5 bases to trimming and J lost 7 bases, with 26 bases between them. CDR1 is SGHTA and CDR2 is FQGTGA in the germline V gene. The CDR3 bases are TGTGCCAGCAGCACATCTTCAGGGGGGTCTTTCGAGGGGACCCAGTACTTC. It is translated as CASSTSSGGSFEGTQYF. The full variable domain, with the rest looked up from reference TRBV7-3 and TRBJ2-5, is GAGVSQTPSNKVTEKGKYVELRCDPISGHTALYWYRQSLGQGPEFLIYFQGTGAADDSGLPNDRFFAVRPEGSVSTLKIQRTERGDSAVYLCASSTSSGGSFEGTQYFGPGTRLLVL.